This is a list of T cell receptor beta chains from one sample in a study of CD8 T cells in Susac syndrome. TCRdb re-called the immunoSEQ multiplex PCR reads with MiXCR, one entry per CDR3 protein. This table has some 160,000 distinct CDR3 sequences, around 95% appearing once. Sequenced material: CD8+ T cells from PBMCs. All receptors come from a human donor with multiple sclerosis. The CDR3 runs from the conserved cysteine through the conserved F or W.

v_call: TRBV6-2/TRBV6-3; j_call: TRBJ2-7; cdr3_aa: CASEEGDEQYF
v_call: TRBV29-1; j_call: TRBJ2-3; cdr3_aa: CSAGTAADTQYF
v_call: TRBV9; j_call: TRBJ2-1; cdr3_aa: CASAGGDPSF
v_call: TRBV5-1; j_call: TRBJ2-5; cdr3_aa: CASSPARERVMETQYF
v_call: TRBV29-1; j_call: TRBJ2-7; cdr3_aa: CSVEGGDNAYEQYF
v_call: TRBV27; j_call: TRBJ2-1; cdr3_aa: CASSLRGPYNEQFF
v_call: TRBV27; j_call: TRBJ2-7; cdr3_aa: CASSLSGLTYEQYF
v_call: TRBV29-1; j_call: TRBJ2-5; cdr3_aa: CSAGDYRMETQYF
v_call: TRBV3-1; j_call: TRBJ2-5; cdr3_aa: CASSRGKLTAQETQYF
v_call: TRBV12-3/TRBV12-4; j_call: TRBJ2-7; cdr3_aa: CASSSGPTFYEQYF
v_call: TRBV20-1; j_call: TRBJ2-7; cdr3_aa: CSAREWGAAYEQYF
v_call: TRBV27; j_call: TRBJ2-1; cdr3_aa: CASSPQGLAYNEQFF
v_call: TRBV2; j_call: TRBJ2-3; cdr3_aa: CASRGTGGLTDTQYF
v_call: TRBV12-3/TRBV12-4; j_call: TRBJ2-2; cdr3_aa: CASSSIGELFF
v_call: TRBV9; j_call: TRBJ1-1; cdr3_aa: CASSPGQVATEAFF
v_call: TRBV5-1; j_call: TRBJ1-4; cdr3_aa: CASSSGQRADEKLFF
v_call: TRBV4-1; j_call: TRBJ2-7; cdr3_aa: CASSLASGSSYEQYF
v_call: TRBV7-9; j_call: TRBJ2-5; cdr3_aa: CASSLEDRVETQYF
v_call: TRBV20-1; j_call: TRBJ1-2; cdr3_aa: CSARDRARRPYGYTF
v_call: TRBV20-1; j_call: TRBJ2-7; cdr3_aa: CSARGTSGSSYEQYF
v_call: TRBV24-1; j_call: TRBJ1-2; cdr3_aa: CATSGVPDSHCYGYTF
v_call: TRBV29-1; j_call: TRBJ2-3; cdr3_aa: CSVIPGTGPRTDTQYF
v_call: TRBV5-1; j_call: TRBJ2-1; cdr3_aa: CASSSGVGRLEYNEQFF
v_call: TRBV29-1; j_call: TRBJ2-7; cdr3_aa: CSEDQAGEQYF
v_call: TRBV9; j_call: TRBJ2-7; cdr3_aa: CASSYGLANEQYF
v_call: TRBV9; j_call: TRBJ2-7; cdr3_aa: CASSVSGTSGYEQYF
v_call: TRBV28; j_call: TRBJ2-7; cdr3_aa: CASSGFGPGGRYF
v_call: TRBV29-1; j_call: TRBJ2-2; cdr3_aa: CSVVGQDGELFF
v_call: TRBV15; j_call: TRBJ2-7; cdr3_aa: CATSPGTGADEQYF
v_call: TRBV20-1; j_call: TRBJ2-7; cdr3_aa: CSARAWTSWSSYEQYF
v_call: TRBV29-1; j_call: TRBJ1-1; cdr3_aa: CSARGMNTEAFF
v_call: TRBV10-3; j_call: TRBJ2-1; cdr3_aa: CAISKLDLSASNEQFF
v_call: TRBV6-4; j_call: TRBJ2-7; cdr3_aa: CASSRDLSGRAEQYF
v_call: TRBV28; j_call: TRBJ1-5; cdr3_aa: CASSPFMGNQPQHF
v_call: TRBV13; j_call: TRBJ2-5; cdr3_aa: CASSARTIQETQYF
v_call: TRBV3-1; j_call: TRBJ1-5; cdr3_aa: CASSQESGTGAFSNQPQHF
v_call: TRBV7-3; j_call: TRBJ1-1; cdr3_aa: CASSYRDRTEAFF
v_call: TRBV29-1; j_call: TRBJ2-7; cdr3_aa: CSVRISGTYEQYF
v_call: TRBV11-2; j_call: TRBJ2-5; cdr3_aa: CASSSYPGRIQETQYF
v_call: TRBV5-1; j_call: TRBJ1-1; cdr3_aa: CASSLGVSVGGQNTEAFF
v_call: TRBV7-3; j_call: TRBJ2-7; cdr3_aa: CASSLTPVVGAVPREQYF
v_call: TRBV23-1; j_call: TRBJ1-1; cdr3_aa: CASSQGTTEAFF
v_call: TRBV2; j_call: TRBJ1-6; cdr3_aa: CASSEIEPLHF
v_call: TRBV30; j_call: TRBJ2-1; cdr3_aa: CAWSVGVHEQFF
v_call: TRBV20-1; j_call: TRBJ2-1; cdr3_aa: CSATPTSGGSRSYNEQFF
v_call: TRBV9; j_call: TRBJ2-3; cdr3_aa: CASSVVGDEDTQYF
v_call: TRBV20-1; j_call: TRBJ1-5; cdr3_aa: CSAREGFSSNQPQHF
v_call: TRBV20-1; j_call: TRBJ2-7; cdr3_aa: CSARAPGTGLNFEQYF
v_call: TRBV29-1; j_call: TRBJ2-2; cdr3_aa: CSVGGFNTGELFF
v_call: TRBV15; j_call: TRBJ2-2; cdr3_aa: CATSRVGVTGELFF
v_call: TRBV5-4; j_call: TRBJ2-7; cdr3_aa: CASRSAGNQGEYF
v_call: TRBV27; j_call: TRBJ1-6; cdr3_aa: CASSFRGNNSPLHF
v_call: TRBV11-2; j_call: TRBJ2-3; cdr3_aa: CASSLDLAGGHTDTQYF
v_call: TRBV30; j_call: TRBJ2-7; cdr3_aa: CAWRDRQIEQYF
v_call: TRBV30; j_call: TRBJ2-7; cdr3_aa: CAWSGTVGAWWYEQYF
v_call: TRBV11-2; j_call: TRBJ2-7; cdr3_aa: CASTLPRAGEGYEQYF
v_call: TRBV3-1; j_call: TRBJ2-7; cdr3_aa: CASSRRWDRAYEQYF
v_call: TRBV29-1; j_call: TRBJ2-2; cdr3_aa: CSVLTNTGELFF
v_call: TRBV20-1; j_call: TRBJ2-1; cdr3_aa: CSARGPGEPYNEQFF